This T cell receptor (beta chain) was observed in a study of blood T cell repertoires in COVID-19. Study information: Both acute and convalescent COVID-19 samples were obtained from the United States, Italy and Spain. PBMCs, B-cell-depleted T cells, or T cells were the source of the cDNA or gDNA that made up the material.

Residents of around 24 US areas, aged roughly 18 to 95 years, made up the participants. Two consecutive negative NP/OP PCR tests, clearance, or resolved symptoms defined Cohort 3 recovery. The CDR3 is made up of 15 amino acids. Germline loops: CDR1 KGHSH, CDR2 LQKENI. The V end was cut by 4 bases, the J end by 6 bases, with 16 bases between. Profiling relied on immunoSEQ multiplex PCR, and the TCRdb table lists in-frame clones only, not all of them. Among 400,000 to 450,000 clones listed, around 90% were seen once. The sequenced sample was PBMCs or T cells enriched from blood (not recorded which). The sequence derives from a man in his late teens or twenties who had recovered from COVID-19. The chain has TRBV18 and TRBJ2-1; a weak D match, TRBD2 (6 bases). The CDR3 spells CASSHSGPRANEQFF. For the CDR3, the DNA is TGTGCCAGCTCACATAGCGGCCCGAGAGCCAATGAGCAGTTCTTC. The full variable domain, with the rest looked up from reference TRBV18 and TRBJ2-1, is NAGVMQNPRHLVRRRGQEARLRCSPMKGHSHVYWYRQLPEEGLKFMVYLQKENIIDESGMPKERFSAEFPKEGPSILRIQQVVRGDSAAYFCASSHSGPRANEQFFGPGTRLTVL.